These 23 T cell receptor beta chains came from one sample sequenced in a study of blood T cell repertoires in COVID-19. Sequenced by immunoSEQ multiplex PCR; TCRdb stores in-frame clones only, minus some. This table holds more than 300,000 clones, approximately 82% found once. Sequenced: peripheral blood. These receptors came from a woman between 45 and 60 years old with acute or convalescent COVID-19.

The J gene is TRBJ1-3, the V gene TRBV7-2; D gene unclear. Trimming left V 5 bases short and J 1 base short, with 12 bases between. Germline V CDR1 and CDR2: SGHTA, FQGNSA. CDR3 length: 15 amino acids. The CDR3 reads CASSPIPGSGNTIYF. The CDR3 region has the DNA TGTGCCAGCAGCCCGATCCCGGGATCTGGAAACACCATATATTTT.

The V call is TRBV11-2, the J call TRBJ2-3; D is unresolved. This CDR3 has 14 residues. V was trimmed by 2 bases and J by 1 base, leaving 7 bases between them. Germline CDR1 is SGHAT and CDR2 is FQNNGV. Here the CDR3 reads CASSLTRGTDTQYF. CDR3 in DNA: TGTGCCAGCAGCTTAACACGGGGCACAGATACGCAGTATTTT.

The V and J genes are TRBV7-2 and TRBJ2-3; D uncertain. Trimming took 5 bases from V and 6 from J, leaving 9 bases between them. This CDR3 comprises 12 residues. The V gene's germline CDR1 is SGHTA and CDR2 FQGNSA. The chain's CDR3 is CASSTSLDTQYF. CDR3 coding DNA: TGTGCCAGCAGCACAAGTCTGGATACGCAGTATTTT.

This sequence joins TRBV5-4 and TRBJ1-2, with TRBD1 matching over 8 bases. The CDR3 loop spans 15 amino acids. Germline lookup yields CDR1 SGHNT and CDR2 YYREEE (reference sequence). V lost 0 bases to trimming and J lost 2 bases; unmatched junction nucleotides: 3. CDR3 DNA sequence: TGTGCCAGCAGCTTGGATCCAGGGGGCAACTATGGCTACACCTTC. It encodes CASSLDPGGNYGYTF.

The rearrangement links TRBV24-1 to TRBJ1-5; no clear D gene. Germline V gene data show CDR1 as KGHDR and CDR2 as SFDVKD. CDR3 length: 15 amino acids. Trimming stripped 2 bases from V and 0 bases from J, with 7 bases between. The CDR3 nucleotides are TGTGCCACCAGTGATTCCGGTAATAGCAATCAGCCCCAGCATTTT. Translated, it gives CATSDSGNSNQPQHF.

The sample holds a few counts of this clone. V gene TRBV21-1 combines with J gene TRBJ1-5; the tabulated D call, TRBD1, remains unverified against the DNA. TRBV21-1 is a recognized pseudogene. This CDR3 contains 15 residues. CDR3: CASSPWGTRGQPQHF. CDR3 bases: TGTGCCAGCAGCCCTTGGGGGACCAGGGGTCAGCCCCAGCATTTT.

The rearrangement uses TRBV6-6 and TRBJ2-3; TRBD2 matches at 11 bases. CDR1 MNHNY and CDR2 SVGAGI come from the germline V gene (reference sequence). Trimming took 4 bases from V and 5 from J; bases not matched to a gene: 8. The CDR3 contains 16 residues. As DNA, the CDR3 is TGTGCCAGCAGTTTCATAGCGGGAGGGCAGGGAGATACGCAGTATTTT. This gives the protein CASSFIAGGQGDTQYF.

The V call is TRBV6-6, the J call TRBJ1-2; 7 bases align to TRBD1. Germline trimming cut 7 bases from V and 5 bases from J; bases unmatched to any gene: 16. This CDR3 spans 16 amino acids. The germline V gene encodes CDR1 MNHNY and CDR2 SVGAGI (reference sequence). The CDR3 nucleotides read TGTGCCAGCAATCGACCAGCCCAGGGACAGTCATATGGCTACACCTTC. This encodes CASNRPAQGQSYGYTF.

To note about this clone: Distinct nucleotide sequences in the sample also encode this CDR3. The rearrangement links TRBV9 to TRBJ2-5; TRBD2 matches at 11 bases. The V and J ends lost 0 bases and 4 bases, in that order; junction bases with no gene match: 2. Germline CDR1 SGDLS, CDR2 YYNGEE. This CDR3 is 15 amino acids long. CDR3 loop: CASSVGLAGGETQYF. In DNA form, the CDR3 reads TGTGCCAGCAGCGTAGGGCTAGCGGGAGGAGAGACCCAGTACTTC.

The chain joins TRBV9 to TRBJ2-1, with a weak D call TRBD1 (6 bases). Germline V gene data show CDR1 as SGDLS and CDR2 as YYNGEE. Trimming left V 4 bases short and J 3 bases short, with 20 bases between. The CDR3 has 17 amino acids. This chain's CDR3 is CASSIGPGGQSYNEQFF. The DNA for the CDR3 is TGTGCCAGCAGCATAGGCCCAGGAGGACAGAGCTACAATGAGCAGTTCTTC.

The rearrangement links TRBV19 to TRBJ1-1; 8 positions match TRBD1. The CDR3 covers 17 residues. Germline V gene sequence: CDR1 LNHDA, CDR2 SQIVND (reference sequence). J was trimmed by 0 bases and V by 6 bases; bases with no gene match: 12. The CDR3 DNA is TGTGCCAGTAGCCCCGACAGGGGAGGCAGCATGAACACTGAAGCTTTCTTT. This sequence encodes CASSPDRGGSMNTEAFF. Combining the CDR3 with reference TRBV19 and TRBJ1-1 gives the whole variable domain DGGITQSPKYLFRKEGQNVTLSCEQNLNHDAMYWYRQDPGQGLRLIYYSQIVNDFQKGDIAEGYSVSREKKESFPLTVTSAQKNPTAFYLCASSPDRGGSMNTEAFFGQGTRLTVV.

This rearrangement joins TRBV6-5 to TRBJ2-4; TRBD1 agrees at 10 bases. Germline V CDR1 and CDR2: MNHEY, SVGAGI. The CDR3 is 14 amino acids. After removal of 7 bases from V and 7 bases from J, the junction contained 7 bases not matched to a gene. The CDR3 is CASTAGQGNNIQYF. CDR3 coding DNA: TGTGCCAGCACCGCGGGACAGGGGAATAACATTCAGTACTTC.

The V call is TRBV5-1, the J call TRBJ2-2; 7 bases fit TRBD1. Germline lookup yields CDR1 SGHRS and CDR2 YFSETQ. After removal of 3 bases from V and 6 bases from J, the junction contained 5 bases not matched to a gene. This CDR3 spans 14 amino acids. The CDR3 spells CASSSGGLAGELFF. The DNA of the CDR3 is TGCGCCAGCAGCTCAGGGGGTTTGGCCGGGGAGCTGTTTTTT.

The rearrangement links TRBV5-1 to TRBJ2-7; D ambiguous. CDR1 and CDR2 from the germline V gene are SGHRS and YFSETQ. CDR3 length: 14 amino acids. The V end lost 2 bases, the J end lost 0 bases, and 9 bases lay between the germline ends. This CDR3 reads CASSLAGSSYEQYF. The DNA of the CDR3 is TGCGCCAGCAGCTTAGCCGGGTCCTCCTACGAGCAGTACTTC. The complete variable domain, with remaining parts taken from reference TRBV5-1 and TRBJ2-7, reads KAGVTQTPRYLIKTRGQQVTLSCSPISGHRSVSWYQQTPGQGLQFLFEYFSETQRNKGNFPGRFSGRQFSNSRSEMNVSTLELGDSALYLCASSLAGSSYEQYFGPGTRLTVT.

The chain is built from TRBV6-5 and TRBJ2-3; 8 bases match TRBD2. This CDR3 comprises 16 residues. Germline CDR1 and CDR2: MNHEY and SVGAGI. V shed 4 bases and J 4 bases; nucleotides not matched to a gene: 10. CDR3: CASSSPMAGGPDTQYF. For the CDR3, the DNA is TGTGCCAGCAGTTCCCCTATGGCGGGGGGACCAGATACGCAGTATTTT.

CDR3 DNA sequence: TGTGCCAGCAGTGGCTTGGGACAGGGTAATGAAAAACTGTTTTTT. This encodes CASSGLGQGNEKLFF. V and J are TRBV6-6 and TRBJ1-4; TRBD1 matches 9 bases. V shed 5 bases and J 4 bases; nucleotides not matched to a gene: 5. Germline V gene data show CDR1 as MNHNY and CDR2 as SVGAGI (reference sequence). This CDR3 is built from 15 residues.

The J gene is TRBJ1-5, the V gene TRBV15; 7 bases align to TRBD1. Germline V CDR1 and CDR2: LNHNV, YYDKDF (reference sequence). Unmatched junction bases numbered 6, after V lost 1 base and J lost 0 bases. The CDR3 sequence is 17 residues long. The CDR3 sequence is CATSRVIGTDSNQPQHF. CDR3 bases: TGTGCCACCAGCAGAGTAATTGGGACAGATAGCAATCAGCCCCAGCATTTT.

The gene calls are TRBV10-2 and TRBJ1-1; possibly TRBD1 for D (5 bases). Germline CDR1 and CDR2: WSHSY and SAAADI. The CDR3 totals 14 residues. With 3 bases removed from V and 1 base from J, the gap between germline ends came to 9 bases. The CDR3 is CASSDRVGNTEAFF. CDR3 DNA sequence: TGCGCCAGCAGTGACAGGGTCGGGAACACTGAAGCTTTCTTT.

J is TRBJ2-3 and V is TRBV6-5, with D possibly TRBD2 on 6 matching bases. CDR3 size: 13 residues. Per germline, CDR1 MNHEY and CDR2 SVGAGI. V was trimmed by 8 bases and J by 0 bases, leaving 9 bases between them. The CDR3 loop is CASGRTSTDTQYF. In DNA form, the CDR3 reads TGTGCCAGCGGGAGGACTAGCACAGATACGCAGTATTTT.

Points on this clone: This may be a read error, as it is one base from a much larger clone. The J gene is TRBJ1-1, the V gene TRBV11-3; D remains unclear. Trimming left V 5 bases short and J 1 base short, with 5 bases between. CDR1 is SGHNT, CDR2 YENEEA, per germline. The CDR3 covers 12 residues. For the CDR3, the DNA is TGTGCCAGCAGCCCCGGGAACACTGAAGCTTTCTTT. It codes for CASSPGNTEAFF.

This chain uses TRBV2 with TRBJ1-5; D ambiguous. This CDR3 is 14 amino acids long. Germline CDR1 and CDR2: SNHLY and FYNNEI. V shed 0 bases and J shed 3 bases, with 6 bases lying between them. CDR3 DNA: TGTGCCAGCAGTGAAGCAAACTTCAATCAGCCCCAGCATTTT. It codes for CASSEANFNQPQHF.

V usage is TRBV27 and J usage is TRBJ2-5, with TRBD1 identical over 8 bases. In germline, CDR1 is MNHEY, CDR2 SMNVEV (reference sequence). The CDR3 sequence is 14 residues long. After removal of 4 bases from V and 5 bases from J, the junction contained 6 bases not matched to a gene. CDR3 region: CASSYRTGSETQYF. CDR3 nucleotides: TGTGCCAGCAGTTACCGGACAGGGAGCGAGACCCAGTACTTC.

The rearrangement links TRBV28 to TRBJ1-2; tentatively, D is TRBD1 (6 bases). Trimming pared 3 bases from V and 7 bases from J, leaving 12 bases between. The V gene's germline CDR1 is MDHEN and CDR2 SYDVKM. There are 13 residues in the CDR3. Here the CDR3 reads CASSFPQGRGYTF. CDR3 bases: TGTGCCAGCAGTTTCCCACAGGGCCGTGGCTACACCTTC.